This TCR beta chain was recorded in a study of regulatory T cells in long-lasting Graves disease. Time point in this sample: newly diagnosed GD, antithyroid drugs for less than 3 months. Making the TCR library involved RNA that had been extracted from PBMCs. The source of the patients was an endocrinology department in Xi'an, China. This clonotype was counted many times. Assembly of TCR beta libraries relied on iRepertoire HTBI primers together with Arm-PCR of CDR3 regions. TCRdb re-derived calls from the multiplex PCR reads in MiXCR, one entry per CDR3 protein. This sample has hundreds of thousands of distinct CDR3 sequences, with less than 20% found just once. There are 13 residues in the CDR3. V lost 5 bases and J 5 bases, leaving 10 bases between the germline ends. Germline V gives CDR1 MDHEN, CDR2 SYDVKM. This same sample was also taken into another study, of T cells in Graves' hyperthyroidism and ophthalmopathy. That report adds: Stable hyperthyroidism was told apart from ophthalmopathy by a model built on 13 V-J features.

The rearrangement links TRBV28 to TRBJ2-1; TRBD1 might be the D (6 bases). This receptor was obtained from a woman in her thirties with Graves disease. Sequencing was performed on peripheral blood mononuclear cells (PBMCs), taken at new diagnosis, from a patient treated with antithyroid drugs. CDR3 sequence reads: CASSPTGHNEQFF. The CDR3 nucleotides read TGTGCCAGCAGTCCGACAGGCCACAATGAGCAGTTCTTC.